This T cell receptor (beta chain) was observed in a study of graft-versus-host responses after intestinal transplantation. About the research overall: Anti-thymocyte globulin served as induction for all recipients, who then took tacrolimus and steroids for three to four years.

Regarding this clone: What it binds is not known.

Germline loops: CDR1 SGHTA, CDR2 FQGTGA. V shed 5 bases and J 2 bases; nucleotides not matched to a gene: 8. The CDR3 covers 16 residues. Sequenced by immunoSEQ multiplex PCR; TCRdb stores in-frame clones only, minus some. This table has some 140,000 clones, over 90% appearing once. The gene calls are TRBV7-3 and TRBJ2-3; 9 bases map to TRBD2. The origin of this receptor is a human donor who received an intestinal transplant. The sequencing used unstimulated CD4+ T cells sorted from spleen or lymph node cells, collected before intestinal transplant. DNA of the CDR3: TGTGCCAGCAGCCCCGGGAGACTAGCGGACACAGATACGCAGTATTTT. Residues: CASSPGRLADTDTQYF. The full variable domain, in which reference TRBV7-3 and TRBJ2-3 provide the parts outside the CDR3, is GAGVSQTPSNKVTEKGKYVELRCDPISGHTALYWYRQSLGQGPEFLIYFQGTGAADDSGLPNDRFFAVRPEGSVSTLKIQRTERGDSAVYLCASSPGRLADTDTQYFGPGTRLTVL.